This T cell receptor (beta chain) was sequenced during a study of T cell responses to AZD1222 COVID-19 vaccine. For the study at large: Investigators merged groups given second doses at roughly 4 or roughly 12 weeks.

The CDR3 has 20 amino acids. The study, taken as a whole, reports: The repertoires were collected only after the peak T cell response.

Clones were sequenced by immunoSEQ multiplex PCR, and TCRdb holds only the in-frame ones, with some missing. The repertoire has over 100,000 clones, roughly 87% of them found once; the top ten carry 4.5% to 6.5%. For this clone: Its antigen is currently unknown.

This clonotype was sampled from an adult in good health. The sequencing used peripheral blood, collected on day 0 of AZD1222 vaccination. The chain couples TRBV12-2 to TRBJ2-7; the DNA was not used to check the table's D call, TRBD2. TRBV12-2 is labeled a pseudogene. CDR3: CASRLVKTQGSGLPPYEQYF. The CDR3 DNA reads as TGTGCAAGTCGCTTAGTGAAAACCCAAGGGAGCGGTCTCCCGCCCTACGAGCAGTACTTC.